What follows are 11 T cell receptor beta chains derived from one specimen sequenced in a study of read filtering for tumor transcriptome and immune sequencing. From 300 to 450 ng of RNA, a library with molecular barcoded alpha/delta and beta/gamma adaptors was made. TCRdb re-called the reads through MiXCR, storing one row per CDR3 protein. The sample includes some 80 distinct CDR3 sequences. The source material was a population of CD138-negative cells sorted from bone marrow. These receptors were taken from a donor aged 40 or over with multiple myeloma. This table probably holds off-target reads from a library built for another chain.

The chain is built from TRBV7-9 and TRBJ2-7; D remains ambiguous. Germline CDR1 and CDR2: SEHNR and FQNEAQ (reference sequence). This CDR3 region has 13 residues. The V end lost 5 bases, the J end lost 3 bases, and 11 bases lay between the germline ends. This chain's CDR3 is CASSLTYGYEQYF. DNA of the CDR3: TGTGCCAGCAGCCTGACATACGGCTACGAGCAGTACTTC.

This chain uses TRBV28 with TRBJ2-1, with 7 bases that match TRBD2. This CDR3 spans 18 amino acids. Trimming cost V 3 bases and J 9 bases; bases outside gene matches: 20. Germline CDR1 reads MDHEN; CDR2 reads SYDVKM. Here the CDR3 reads CASSFLGGIKRKLSEQFF. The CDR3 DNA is TGTGCCAGCAGTTTTCTGGGGGGGATAAAACGAAAACTGAGTGAGCAGTTCTTC.

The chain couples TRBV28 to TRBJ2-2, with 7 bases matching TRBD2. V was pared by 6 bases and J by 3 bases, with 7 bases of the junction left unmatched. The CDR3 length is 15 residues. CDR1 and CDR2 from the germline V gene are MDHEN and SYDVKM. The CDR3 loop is CASSQGTTDTGELFF. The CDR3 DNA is TGTGCCAGCAGCCAAGGGACTACTGACACCGGGGAGCTGTTTTTT.

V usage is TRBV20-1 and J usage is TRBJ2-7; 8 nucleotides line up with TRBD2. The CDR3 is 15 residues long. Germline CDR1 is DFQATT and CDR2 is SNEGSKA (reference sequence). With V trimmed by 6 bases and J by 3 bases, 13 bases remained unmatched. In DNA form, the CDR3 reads TGCAGTGCACCCGACCCCAGCGGGAGAGGCTACGAGCAGTACTTC. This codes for CSAPDPSGRGYEQYF.

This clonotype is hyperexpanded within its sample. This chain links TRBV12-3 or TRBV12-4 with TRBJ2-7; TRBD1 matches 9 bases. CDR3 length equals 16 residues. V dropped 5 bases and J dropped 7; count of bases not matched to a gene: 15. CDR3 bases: TGTGCCAGCAGTATGACCGGGACAGGGCTCCCTCGGGAGCAGTACTTC. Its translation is CASSMTGTGLPREQYF.

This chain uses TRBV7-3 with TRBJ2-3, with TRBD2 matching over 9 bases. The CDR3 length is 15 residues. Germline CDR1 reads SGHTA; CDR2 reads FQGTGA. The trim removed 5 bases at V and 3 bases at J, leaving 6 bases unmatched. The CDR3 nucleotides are TGTGCCAGCAGCCCCGACAGCGGGGGGACAGATACGCAGTATTTT. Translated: CASSPDSGGTDTQYF.

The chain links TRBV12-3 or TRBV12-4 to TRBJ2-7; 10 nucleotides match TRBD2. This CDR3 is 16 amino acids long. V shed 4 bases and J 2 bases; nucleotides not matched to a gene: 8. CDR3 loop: CASSSLVAGGPYEQYF. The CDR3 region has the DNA TGTGCCAGCAGTTCCCTTGTAGCGGGAGGTCCCTACGAGCAGTACTTC.

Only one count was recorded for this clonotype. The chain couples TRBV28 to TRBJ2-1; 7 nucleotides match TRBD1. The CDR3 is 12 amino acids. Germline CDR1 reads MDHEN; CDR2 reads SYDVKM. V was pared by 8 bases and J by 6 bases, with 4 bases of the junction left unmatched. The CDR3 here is CASLQGINEQFF. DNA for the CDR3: TGTGCCAGCTTACAGGGGATCAATGAGCAGTTCTTC.

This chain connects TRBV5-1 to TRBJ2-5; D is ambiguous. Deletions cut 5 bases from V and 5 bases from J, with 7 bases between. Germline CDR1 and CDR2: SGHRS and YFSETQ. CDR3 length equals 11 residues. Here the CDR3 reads CASRFAETQYF. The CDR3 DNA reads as TGCGCCAGCAGGTTTGCGGAGACCCAGTACTTC.

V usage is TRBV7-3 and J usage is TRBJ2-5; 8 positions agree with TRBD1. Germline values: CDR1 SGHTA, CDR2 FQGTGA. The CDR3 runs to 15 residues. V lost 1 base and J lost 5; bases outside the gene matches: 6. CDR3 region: CASSLNPGGFETQYF. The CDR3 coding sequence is TGTGCCAGCAGCTTAAATCCAGGGGGCTTTGAGACCCAGTACTTC.

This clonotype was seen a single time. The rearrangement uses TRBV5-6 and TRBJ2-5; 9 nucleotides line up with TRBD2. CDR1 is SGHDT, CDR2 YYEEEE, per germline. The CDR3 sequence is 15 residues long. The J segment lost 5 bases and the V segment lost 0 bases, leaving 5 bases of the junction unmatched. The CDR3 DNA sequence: TGTGCCAGCAGCTTGGTAGGGACTAGCAGGGAGACCCAGTACTTC. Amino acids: CASSLVGTSRETQYF.